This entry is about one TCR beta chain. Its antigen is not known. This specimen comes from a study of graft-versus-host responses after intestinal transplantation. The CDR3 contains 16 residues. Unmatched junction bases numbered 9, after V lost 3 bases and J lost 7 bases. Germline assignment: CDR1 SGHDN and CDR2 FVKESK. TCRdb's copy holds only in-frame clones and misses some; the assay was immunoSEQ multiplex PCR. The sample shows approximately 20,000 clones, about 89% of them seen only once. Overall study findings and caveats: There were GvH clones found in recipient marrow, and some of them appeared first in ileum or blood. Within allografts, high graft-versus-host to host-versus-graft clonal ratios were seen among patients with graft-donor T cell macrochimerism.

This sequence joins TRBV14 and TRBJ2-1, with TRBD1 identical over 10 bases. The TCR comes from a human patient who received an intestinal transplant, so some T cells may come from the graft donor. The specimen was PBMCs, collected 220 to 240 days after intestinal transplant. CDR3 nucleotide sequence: TGTGCCAGCAGCCACCCCGGGGGGACAGGGGAAAATGAGCAGTTCTTC. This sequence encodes CASSHPGGTGENEQFF.